This is a list of T cell receptor beta chains from one sample in a study of cytomegalovirus exposure and HLA in healthy donors. Clones were sequenced by immunoSEQ multiplex PCR, and TCRdb holds only the in-frame ones, with some missing. The data show roughly 180,000 clones, 70% to 90% seen once. The sample was PBMCs. The receptors originated from a man younger than 35 in good health and CMV-seropositive. The CDR3 runs from the conserved cysteine through the conserved F or W. A D gene is named only where the DNA matches it firmly. Clone size is stated in some rows and not others, as once, few, many or a class when expanded.

D gene: TRBD1; V gene: TRBV7-8; J gene: TRBJ2-7; clone size: -; CDR3 protein: CASSVGGQGSYEQYF; CDR3 DNA: TGTGCCAGCAGCGTAGGGGGACAGGGATCTTACGAGCAGTACTTC
D gene: -; V gene: TRBV15; J gene: TRBJ2-3; clone size: -; CDR3 protein: CATSRDSTDTQYF; CDR3 DNA: TGTGCCACCAGCAGGGACAGTACAGATACGCAGTATTTT
D gene: -; V gene: TRBV7-2; J gene: TRBJ1-5; clone size: -; CDR3 protein: CASRNLYSNQPQHF; CDR3 DNA: TGTGCCTCGAGGAACCTTTATAGCAATCAGCCCCAGCATTTT
D gene: -; V gene: TRBV11-3; J gene: TRBJ2-5; clone size: -; CDR3 protein: CASSLVARPVETQYF; CDR3 DNA: TGTGCCAGCAGCTTAGTGGCTAGGCCGGTGGAGACCCAGTACTTC
D gene: -; V gene: TRBV27; J gene: TRBJ1-3; clone size: -; CDR3 protein: CASSFRGSGNTIYF; CDR3 DNA: TGTGCCAGCAGTTTTCGGGGCTCTGGAAACACCATATATTTT
D gene: -; V gene: TRBV18; J gene: TRBJ2-7; clone size: -; CDR3 protein: CASSPPSTSLEQYF; CDR3 DNA: TGTGCCAGCTCCCCACCAAGCACCTCTTTGGAGCAGTACTTC
D gene: -; V gene: TRBV6-1; J gene: TRBJ1-2; clone size: -; CDR3 protein: CASTFGGGANYGYTF; CDR3 DNA: TGTGCCAGCACTTTTGGGGGAGGAGCTAACTATGGCTACACCTTC
D gene: -; V gene: TRBV9; J gene: TRBJ2-7; clone size: -; CDR3 protein: CASSVGSGSSYEQYF; CDR3 DNA: TGTGCCAGCAGCGTAGGCTCGGGATCTTCTTACGAGCAGTACTTC
D gene: -; V gene: TRBV5-4; J gene: TRBJ2-4; clone size: -; CDR3 protein: CASSRQDTDLKNIQYF; CDR3 DNA: TGTGCCAGCAGCCGCCAGGACACTGACCTCAAAAACATTCAGTACTTC
D gene: TRBD1; V gene: TRBV10-2; J gene: TRBJ2-7; clone size: -; CDR3 protein: CASSDWDRGHEQYF; CDR3 DNA: TGCGCCAGCAGTGACTGGGACAGGGGACACGAGCAGTACTTC
D gene: TRBD1; V gene: TRBV9; J gene: TRBJ1-4; clone size: -; CDR3 protein: CASSVAGTGNEKLFF; CDR3 DNA: TGTGCCAGCAGCGTAGCCGGGACAGGCAATGAAAAACTGTTTTTT
D gene: TRBD1; V gene: TRBV6-4; J gene: TRBJ1-5; clone size: once; CDR3 protein: CAGETGVEFNQPQHF; CDR3 DNA: TGTGCCGGCGAGACAGGGGTCGAATTCAATCAGCCCCAGCATTTT
D gene: -; V gene: TRBV20-1; J gene: TRBJ2-3; clone size: -; CDR3 protein: CSGTVTDTQYF; CDR3 DNA: TGCAGTGGGACAGTCACAGATACGCAGTATTTT
D gene: -; V gene: TRBV5-1; J gene: TRBJ2-6; clone size: -; CDR3 protein: CASSLGSPGGANVLTF; CDR3 DNA: TGCGCCAGCAGCTTGGGTAGCCCGGGAGGGGCCAACGTCCTGACTTTC
D gene: -; V gene: TRBV30; J gene: TRBJ2-5; clone size: -; CDR3 protein: CAWPPLELPKETQYF; CDR3 DNA: TGTGCCTGGCCCCCCCTGGAACTACCCAAAGAGACCCAGTACTTC
D gene: -; V gene: TRBV4-3; J gene: TRBJ1-1; clone size: -; CDR3 protein: CASKQGFGRSTEAFF; CDR3 DNA: TGCGCCAGCAAGCAGGGTTTCGGAAGATCCACTGAAGCTTTCTTT
D gene: TRBD1; V gene: TRBV6-5; J gene: TRBJ2-7; clone size: -; CDR3 protein: CASRYSRDRAYEQYF; CDR3 DNA: TGTGCCAGCAGGTACTCAAGGGACAGGGCCTACGAGCAGTACTTC
D gene: TRBD2; V gene: TRBV4-1; J gene: TRBJ2-5; clone size: -; CDR3 protein: CASSPPVAGGYQETQYF; CDR3 DNA: TGCGCCAGCAGCCCGCCCGTAGCGGGGGGGTACCAAGAGACCCAGTACTTC
D gene: -; V gene: TRBV19; J gene: TRBJ2-5; clone size: -; CDR3 protein: CASSIDGLAGGETQYF; CDR3 DNA: TGTGCCAGTAGTATAGATGGTCTAGCCGGAGGAGAGACCCAGTACTTC
D gene: -; V gene: TRBV19; J gene: TRBJ1-5; clone size: -; CDR3 protein: CASSIPWGDKNQPQHF; CDR3 DNA: TGTGCCAGTAGTATTCCCTGGGGCGATAAAAATCAGCCCCAGCATTTT
D gene: TRBD1; V gene: TRBV7-6; J gene: TRBJ1-1; clone size: -; CDR3 protein: CASSFQGAITEAFF; CDR3 DNA: TGTGCCAGCAGTTTCCAGGGGGCTATCACTGAAGCTTTCTTT
D gene: -; V gene: TRBV6-5; J gene: TRBJ2-3; clone size: -; CDR3 protein: CASSYGQRTDTQYF; CDR3 DNA: TGTGCCAGCAGTTACGGGCAGAGAACAGATACGCAGTATTTT
D gene: -; V gene: TRBV10-3; J gene: TRBJ1-5; clone size: -; CDR3 protein: CAISELWEGWLFGQPQHF; CDR3 DNA: TGTGCCATCAGTGAGCTTTGGGAGGGGTGGCTGTTCGGTCAGCCCCAGCATTTT
D gene: -; V gene: TRBV30; J gene: TRBJ2-7; clone size: -; CDR3 protein: CAWSVFGGGATSYEQYF; CDR3 DNA: TGTGCCTGGAGTGTATTTGGTGGGGGGGCAACCTCCTACGAGCAGTACTTC
D gene: TRBD1; V gene: TRBV25-1; J gene: TRBJ1-1; clone size: -; CDR3 protein: CASRGQAGTEAFF; CDR3 DNA: TGTGCCAGCCGGGGACAGGCGGGCACTGAAGCTTTCTTT
D gene: TRBD1; V gene: TRBV5-1; J gene: TRBJ2-3; clone size: once; CDR3 protein: CASSCHRGGGPDTQYF; CDR3 DNA: TGCGCCAGCAGCTGCCACAGGGGTGGTGGCCCAGATACGCAGTATTTT
D gene: -; V gene: TRBV27; J gene: TRBJ2-7; clone size: -; CDR3 protein: CASSPPGSIYEQYF; CDR3 DNA: TGTGCCAGCAGTCCCCCAGGGTCCATCTACGAGCAGTACTTC
D gene: -; V gene: TRBV9; J gene: TRBJ2-1; clone size: -; CDR3 protein: CASSPTGLEWGGLDEQFF; CDR3 DNA: TGTGCCAGCAGCCCCACCGGTTTGGAGTGGGGCGGATTGGATGAGCAGTTCTTC
D gene: -; V gene: TRBV25-1; J gene: TRBJ2-7; clone size: once; CDR3 protein: CASSSAYEQYF; CDR3 DNA: TGTGCCAGCAGTAGCGCCTACGAGCAGTACTTC
D gene: TRBD1; V gene: TRBV10-3; J gene: TRBJ1-2; clone size: -; CDR3 protein: CAISETATGGYGYTF; CDR3 DNA: TGTGCCATCAGTGAGACTGCGACAGGGGGCTATGGCTACACCTTC
D gene: -; V gene: TRBV11-2; J gene: TRBJ1-1; clone size: -; CDR3 protein: CASSPRLRGTEAFF; CDR3 DNA: TGTGCCAGCAGCCCCCGATTGCGGGGCACTGAAGCTTTCTTT
D gene: TRBD1; V gene: TRBV2; J gene: TRBJ2-3; clone size: -; CDR3 protein: CASSLTGGSTDTQYF; CDR3 DNA: TGTGCCAGCAGCTTAACAGGGGGGTCCACAGATACGCAGTATTTT
D gene: TRBD2; V gene: TRBV10-3; J gene: TRBJ2-5; clone size: -; CDR3 protein: CAIATSGGFQETQYF; CDR3 DNA: TGTGCCATCGCTACTAGCGGGGGGTTCCAAGAGACCCAGTACTTC
D gene: TRBD2; V gene: TRBV2; J gene: TRBJ2-1; clone size: -; CDR3 protein: CASIEGAAGGFNYNEQFF; CDR3 DNA: TGTGCCAGCATAGAGGGGGCGGCGGGGGGGTTTAACTACAATGAGCAGTTCTTC
D gene: -; V gene: TRBV19; J gene: TRBJ1-5; clone size: -; CDR3 protein: CASSPIAGGEPQHF; CDR3 DNA: TGTGCCAGTAGTCCCATTGCCGGGGGAGAGCCCCAGCATTTT
D gene: -; V gene: TRBV6-6; J gene: TRBJ1-4; clone size: -; CDR3 protein: CASRSWELGELFF; CDR3 DNA: TGTGCCAGCAGGTCGTGGGAATTAGGGGAACTGTTTTTT
D gene: TRBD1; V gene: TRBV5-4; J gene: TRBJ2-7; clone size: -; CDR3 protein: CASSHDRVRNEQYF; CDR3 DNA: TGTGCCAGCAGCCACGACAGGGTAAGGAACGAGCAGTACTTC
D gene: TRBD1; V gene: TRBV23-1; J gene: TRBJ2-7; clone size: -; CDR3 protein: CASSHSDRVYEQYF; CDR3 DNA: TGCGCCAGCAGTCATTCTGACAGGGTTTACGAGCAGTACTTC
D gene: -; V gene: TRBV6-1; J gene: TRBJ2-2; clone size: -; CDR3 protein: CASREQDANTGELFF; CDR3 DNA: TGTGCCAGCAGGGAACAGGATGCGAACACCGGGGAGCTGTTTTTT
D gene: TRBD1; V gene: TRBV9; J gene: TRBJ1-2; clone size: -; CDR3 protein: CASSPGGQGNYGYTF; CDR3 DNA: TGTGCCAGCAGCCCGGGGGGACAGGGCAACTATGGCTACACCTTC
D gene: -; V gene: TRBV9; J gene: TRBJ2-1; clone size: -; CDR3 protein: CASSVAGRGGEQFF; CDR3 DNA: TGTGCCAGCAGCGTAGCAGGCAGGGGTGGTGAGCAGTTCTTC
D gene: TRBD1; V gene: TRBV5-6; J gene: TRBJ2-1; clone size: -; CDR3 protein: CASSLPGQMMNEQFF; CDR3 DNA: TGTGCCAGCAGCCTTCCGGGACAGATGATGAATGAGCAGTTCTTC
D gene: TRBD2; V gene: TRBV5-4; J gene: TRBJ2-5; clone size: -; CDR3 protein: CASSFSTSSVETQYF; CDR3 DNA: TGTGCCAGCAGCTTTTCGACTAGCTCCGTAGAGACCCAGTACTTC
D gene: TRBD1; V gene: TRBV27; J gene: TRBJ1-1; clone size: -; CDR3 protein: CASSWLSTGAGDTEAFF; CDR3 DNA: TGTGCCAGCAGTTGGCTTTCGACAGGGGCAGGTGATACTGAAGCTTTCTTT
D gene: -; V gene: TRBV27; J gene: TRBJ2-1; clone size: -; CDR3 protein: CASIQGPADNEQFF; CDR3 DNA: TGTGCCAGCATTCAGGGTCCTGCCGACAATGAGCAGTTCTTC
D gene: -; V gene: TRBV19; J gene: TRBJ2-3; clone size: -; CDR3 protein: CASSLGLRADTQYF; CDR3 DNA: TGTGCCAGTAGTTTGGGCCTGAGGGCAGATACGCAGTATTTT
D gene: -; V gene: TRBV5-4; J gene: TRBJ2-2; clone size: -; CDR3 protein: CASSGAGGPRELFF; CDR3 DNA: TGTGCCAGCAGCGGGGCCGGGGGGCCGCGGGAGCTGTTTTTT
D gene: -; V gene: TRBV30; J gene: TRBJ2-5; clone size: -; CDR3 protein: CAWSINGMQETQYF; CDR3 DNA: TGTGCCTGGAGCATAAACGGGATGCAAGAGACCCAGTACTTC
D gene: -; V gene: TRBV5-5; J gene: TRBJ1-3; clone size: -; CDR3 protein: CASGGTLSGNTIYF; CDR3 DNA: TGTGCCAGCGGGGGGACCCTCTCTGGAAACACCATATATTTT
D gene: TRBD1; V gene: TRBV9; J gene: TRBJ1-2; clone size: once; CDR3 protein: CASSVGRQGNYGYTF; CDR3 DNA: TGTGCCAGCAGCGTAGGAAGACAGGGTAATTATGGCTACACCTTC
D gene: -; V gene: TRBV7-2; J gene: TRBJ2-5; clone size: -; CDR3 protein: CASSPKPRRAQETQYF; CDR3 DNA: TGTGCCAGCAGCCCTAAGCCACGGAGGGCCCAAGAGACCCAGTACTTC
D gene: -; V gene: TRBV19; J gene: TRBJ1-5; clone size: -; CDR3 protein: CASRLRQGLGGNQPQHF; CDR3 DNA: TGTGCCAGTAGGCTCCGTCAGGGTCTAGGGGGCAATCAGCCCCAGCATTTT
D gene: TRBD1; V gene: TRBV5-1; J gene: TRBJ2-7; clone size: once; CDR3 protein: CASMGTTPGQASQYEQYF; CDR3 DNA: TGCGCCAGCATGGGGACCACCCCGGGACAGGCGTCCCAATACGAGCAGTACTTC